The 9 T cell receptor beta chains presented below share a single source sample, sequenced in a study of blood T cell repertoires in COVID-19. Profiling relied on immunoSEQ multiplex PCR, and the TCRdb table lists in-frame clones only, not all of them. The sample has 45,000 to 65,000 clones; 70% to 85% are singletons. Sequenced input: peripheral blood. The receptor set was obtained from a man between 60 and 70 years old with acute or convalescent COVID-19.

The chain has TRBV2 and TRBJ2-3, with TRBD2 identical over 9 bases. Germline V lookup: CDR1 SNHLY, CDR2 FYNNEI. The CDR3 consists of 17 residues. Losses at the gene ends were 8 bases for V and 0 bases for J; bases not matched to a gene: 12. Here the CDR3 DNA reads TGTGCCAGCGTGTGGGCTAGCGGGGCCCCTAGCACAGATACGCAGTATTTT. This gives the protein CASVWASGAPSTDTQYF.

This clone was counted only a few times. The chain carries TRBV7-9 and TRBJ2-7, with 7 positions matching TRBD1. V gave up 1 base and J gave up 0 bases; unmatched junction bases: 0. The germline V gene has CDR1 SEHNR and CDR2 FQNEAQ (reference sequence). CDR3 length: 14 amino acids. The chain's CDR3 is CASSLGDSSYEQYF. CDR3 in DNA: TGTGCCAGCAGCTTAGGGGACAGCTCCTACGAGCAGTACTTC.

This clone was seen a single time. This chain's CDR3 is CASSLVGGAGGYEQYF. The CDR3 DNA reads TGTGCCAGCAGCTTAGTAGGCGGCGCGGGGGGCTACGAGCAGTACTTC. The chain recombines TRBV7-2 with TRBJ2-7; 8 positions agree with TRBD2. CDR3 length: 16 residues. Germline loops: CDR1 SGHTA, CDR2 FQGNSA. The ends lost 1 base at V and 3 bases at J; junction bases unmatched: 8.

This sequence joins TRBV7-2 and TRBJ1-4; the D is unclear. From germline, CDR1 is SGHTA and CDR2 FQGNSA. V was trimmed by 3 bases and J by 8 bases, leaving 10 bases between them. This CDR3 is 13 amino acids long. The DNA of the CDR3 is TGTGCCAGCAGCTTGAGGGAAGGGGAAAAACTGTTTTTT. Residues: CASSLREGEKLFF. The complete variable domain, with remaining parts taken from reference TRBV7-2 and TRBJ1-4, reads GAGVSQSPSNKVTEKGKDVELRCDPISGHTALYWYRQSLGQGLEFLIYFQGNSAPDKSGLPSDRFSAERTGGSVSTLTIQRTQQEDSAVYLCASSLREGEKLFFGSGTQLSVL.

This chain joins TRBV28 and TRBJ2-4; no firm D call. Trimming removed 3 bases at V and 0 bases at J, with 18 bases between. The CDR3 is made up of 18 amino acids. Germline V CDR1 and CDR2: MDHEN, SYDVKM. Here the CDR3 reads CASSFSPGRTLAKNIQYF. The CDR3 DNA reads TGTGCCAGCAGTTTTTCCCCAGGCCGTACCCTAGCCAAAAACATTCAGTACTTC.

The chain combines TRBV11-1 with TRBJ2-7, with 7 bases that match TRBD1. Germline CDR1 SGHAT, CDR2 FQDESV (reference sequence). This CDR3 is built from 14 residues. V was pared by 6 bases and J by 5 bases, with 10 bases of the junction left unmatched. The CDR3 nucleotides are TGTGCCAGCAGTCACGGACAGGTCTTGGACGAGCAGTACTTC. Its translation: CASSHGQVLDEQYF.

The CDR3 is CASRVDRGEMNTEAFF. CDR3 sequence (DNA): TGTGCCAGCAGGGTCGACAGGGGCGAAATGAACACTGAAGCTTTCTTT. V is TRBV14 and J is TRBJ1-1, with TRBD1 identical over 8 bases. J was trimmed by 0 bases and V by 6 bases; bases with no gene match: 9. From germline, CDR1 is SGHDN and CDR2 FVKESK. The CDR3 is 16 residues long.

The genes are TRBV28 and TRBJ1-1, with TRBD1 matching 7 bases. The CDR3 loop spans 15 amino acids. V dropped 6 bases and J dropped 2; count of bases not matched to a gene: 9. Germline values: CDR1 MDHEN, CDR2 SYDVKM. CDR3 sequence reads: CASSLTGMSNTEAFF. In DNA, the CDR3 is TGTGCCAGCAGCCTGACAGGGATGAGTAACACTGAAGCTTTCTTT.

The chain joins TRBV2 to TRBJ2-5; 8 positions match TRBD2. After removal of 5 bases from V and 3 bases from J, the junction contained 8 bases not matched to a gene. There are 15 residues in the CDR3. CDR1 and CDR2 (germline): SNHLY, FYNNEI. Here the CDR3 reads CASSREVAGKETQYF. The DNA of the CDR3 is TGTGCCAGCAGTAGGGAGGTAGCGGGGAAAGAGACCCAGTACTTC.